The 20 T cell receptor beta chains listed next were all sequenced from one sample in a study of shared clonotypes between healthy human individuals. The protocol was immunoSEQ multiplex PCR, while the TCRdb copy is restricted to in-frame clones and leaves out a portion. This table holds fewer than 130,000 clones, around 64% found once. The sequencing input was memory CD8+ T cells sorted from blood. Documented subset: CD45RO+ cells pooled with CCR7-negative TemRA cells. These receptors all come from a woman in her twenties or thirties in good health.

This clone was detected ten times or more. V is TRBV6-6 and J is TRBJ2-7; 9 nucleotides align to TRBD2. The CDR3 is 16 amino acids. In germline, CDR1 is MNHNY, CDR2 SVGAGI (reference sequence). Trimming at V came to 5 bases and at J to 4 bases, leaving 12 bases not matched to a gene. CDR3 region: CASSPTGLANNYEQYF. The CDR3, as DNA: TGTGCCAGCAGTCCAACCGGACTAGCGAACAATTACGAGCAGTACTTC.

This chain links TRBV5-1 with TRBJ2-7; D not resolved. In germline, CDR1 is SGHRS, CDR2 YFSETQ. The CDR3 covers 12 residues. Trimming removed 6 bases from V and 1 base from J, with 8 bases in between. The CDR3 DNA sequence: TGCGCCAGCAAGGGCGTTTCCTACGAGCAGTACTTC. Its protein product is CASKGVSYEQYF.

The chain links TRBV4-1 to TRBJ1-4; 7 nucleotides agree with TRBD1. The CDR3 loop spans 16 amino acids. The ends lost 0 bases at V and 4 bases at J; junction bases unmatched: 5. Germline loops: CDR1 MGHRA, CDR2 YSYEKL. Written as DNA, the CDR3 is TGCGCCAGCAGCCAAGATCCCGGACAGGTTAATGAAAAACTGTTTTTT. This encodes CASSQDPGQVNEKLFF.

The DNA for the CDR3 is TGCGCCAGCAGCTTGAGAACTAGCGGGAACACAGATACGCAGTATTTT. The encoded protein is CASSLRTSGNTDTQYF. The chain employs TRBV5-1 and TRBJ2-3, with 10 bases that match TRBD2. Germline CDR1 reads SGHRS; CDR2 reads YFSETQ. The CDR3 loop spans 16 amino acids. Trimming cost V 1 base and J 2 bases; bases outside gene matches: 4.

The rearrangement joins TRBV6-6 to TRBJ1-5, with D perhaps matching TRBD1 (6 bases). The length of the CDR3 is 14 residues. V gave up 4 bases and J gave up 3 bases, with 10 bases separating them. Germline lookup yields CDR1 MNHNY and CDR2 SVGAGI (reference sequence). CDR3 in amino acids: CASSFDRNNQPQHF. The CDR3 nucleotides are TGTGCCAGCAGTTTCGACAGGAACAATCAGCCCCAGCATTTT.

This clone was observed once. V and J are TRBV7-9 and TRBJ2-2, with D hard to call. Germline loops: CDR1 SEHNR, CDR2 FQNEAQ (reference sequence). Deletions cut 5 bases from V and 1 base from J, with 20 bases between. CDR3 length: 18 residues. This CDR3 is CASSPRLGGNQNTGELFF. The DNA of the CDR3 is TGTGCCAGCAGCCCCCGGTTGGGTGGAAACCAGAACACCGGGGAGCTGTTTTTT.

The chain has TRBV15 and TRBJ2-2; the D is unclear. V gave up 2 bases and J gave up 3 bases, with 4 bases separating them. The CDR3 has 13 amino acids. The germline V gene encodes CDR1 LNHNV and CDR2 YYDKDF (reference sequence). CDR3 in DNA: TGTGCCACCAGCAGATGGGACACCGGGGAGCTGTTTTTT. This translates into CATSRWDTGELFF.

This clone was picked up a small number of times. The chain combines TRBV6-6 with TRBJ2-7, with 8 bases matching TRBD1. Germline V gene lookup returns CDR1 MNHNY and CDR2 SVGAGI (reference sequence). The V segment lost 9 bases and the J segment 5 bases; nucleotides outside the gene matches: 6. There are 12 residues in the CDR3. The CDR3 reads CASRQGFNEQYF. CDR3 nucleotide sequence: TGTGCCAGTAGACAGGGGTTCAACGAGCAGTACTTC.

The DNA for the CDR3 is TGTGCCAGCAGCTTGGGTAGAACTGAAGCTTTCTTT. Translating gives CASSLGRTEAFF. This sequence joins TRBV5-8 and TRBJ1-1; D remains ambiguous. This CDR3 has 12 amino acids. The ends were cut back, 0 bases at V and 5 bases at J, with 5 bases in the middle. The germline CDR1 and CDR2 sequences are SGHTS and YDEGEE.

J is TRBJ2-1 and V is TRBV7-4, with D possibly being TRBD2 (5 bases). The V gene lost 6 bases and the J gene lost 8 bases, with 11 bases spanning the gap. Per germline, CDR1 SGHVT and CDR2 SQSDAQ. The CDR3 length is 12 residues. Here the CDR3 reads CASSLGSDEQFF. The CDR3 DNA is TGTGCCAGCAGTCTAGGTAGCGATGAGCAGTTCTTC. Full variable domain (rest looked up from reference TRBV7-4 and TRBJ2-1): GAGVSQSPRYKVAKRGRDVALRCDSISGHVTLYWYRQTLGQGSEVLTYSQSDAQRDKSGRPSGRFSAERPERSVSTLKIQRTEQGDSAVYLCASSLGSDEQFFGPGTRLTVL.

This chain uses TRBV6-1 with TRBJ1-5; possibly TRBD1 for D (6 bases). Trimming removed 3 bases at V and 0 bases at J, with 9 bases between. The germline V gene encodes CDR1 MNHNS and CDR2 SASEGT. This CDR3 has 15 amino acids. CDR3 in DNA: TGTGCCAGCAGTGAGGGACACCATAGCAATCAGCCCCAGCATTTT. Protein sequence: CASSEGHHSNQPQHF.

The chain recombines TRBV11-2 with TRBJ1-2; the D is unclear. Looked up from germline, CDR1 is SGHAT and CDR2 is FQNNGV. This CDR3 contains 19 residues. Trimming removed 3 bases from V and 1 base from J, with 24 bases in between. Here the CDR3 reads CASSLYILGDSDFNYGYTF. CDR3 DNA sequence: TGTGCCAGCAGCTTGTATATTTTAGGAGATTCTGACTTTAACTATGGCTACACCTTC.

The V call is TRBV2, the J call TRBJ2-2, with 8 bases identical to TRBD2. The CDR3 length is 16 residues. The germline V gene has CDR1 SNHLY and CDR2 FYNNEI. Trimming took 10 bases from V and 4 from J; bases not matched to a gene: 14. The CDR3 nucleotides are TGTGCCATTCATCCTCCAGCGGGAGTAGGCACCGGGGAGCTGTTTTTT. Amino acids: CAIHPPAGVGTGELFF.

The rearrangement joins TRBV5-1 to TRBJ2-5; tentatively, D is TRBD1 (6 bases). Trimming cost V 2 bases and J 5 bases, with 16 bases left between them. The length of the CDR3 is 15 residues. Germline CDR1 and CDR2: SGHRS and YFSETQ. This chain's CDR3 is CASSFNRAIGETQYF. CDR3 nucleotides: TGCGCCAGCAGCTTTAACAGGGCAATAGGGGAGACCCAGTACTTC.

This clone is a singleton in its sample. The rearrangement uses TRBV30 and TRBJ2-7; 7 nucleotides line up with TRBD1. The germline V gene has CDR1 GTSNPN and CDR2 SVGIG (reference sequence). CDR3 size: 15 residues. The ends lost 1 base at V and 11 bases at J; junction bases unmatched: 17. CDR3 loop: CAWSDPEGGYPSEYF. The CDR3 bases are TGTGCCTGGAGTGACCCGGAAGGGGGCTATCCGTCTGAGTACTTC.

This rearrangement joins TRBV9 to TRBJ2-1; TRBD2 aligns across 9 bases. Per germline, CDR1 SGDLS and CDR2 YYNGEE. V lost 5 bases and J lost 6; bases outside the gene matches: 9. This CDR3 spans 15 amino acids. CDR3 bases: TGTGCCAGCAGTCCTGGACTAGCGAGGGGCAATGAGCAGTTCTTC. Protein: CASSPGLARGNEQFF.

This clone was seen only a few times. The J gene is TRBJ2-5, the V gene TRBV11-2; D gene uncertain. V dropped 1 base and J dropped 5 bases, with 11 bases sitting between them. Germline CDR1 is SGHAT and CDR2 is FQNNGV. CDR3 size: 14 residues. In DNA, the CDR3 is TGTGCCAGCAGCTTAGTTGCAATGAGTGAGACCCAGTACTTC. This gives the protein CASSLVAMSETQYF.

This clone was counted only a few times. The genes are TRBV5-1 and TRBJ2-7; 10 nucleotides match TRBD2. The CDR3 sequence is 14 residues long. After removal of 4 bases from V and 5 bases from J, the junction contained 6 bases not matched to a gene. Germline V gene lookup returns CDR1 SGHRS and CDR2 YFSETQ. The CDR3 loop reads CASSALAGVNEQYF. The DNA of the CDR3 is TGCGCCAGCAGCGCTCTAGCGGGAGTCAACGAGCAGTACTTC. Based on the CDR3 plus reference TRBV5-1 and TRBJ2-7, the full variable domain is KAGVTQTPRYLIKTRGQQVTLSCSPISGHRSVSWYQQTPGQGLQFLFEYFSETQRNKGNFPGRFSGRQFSNSRSEMNVSTLELGDSALYLCASSALAGVNEQYFGPGTRLTVT.

CDR3 amino acids: CASSESAGGPPEQFF. CDR3 nucleotides: TGCGCCAGCAGTGAGTCGGCGGGAGGGCCCCCTGAGCAGTTCTTC. The rearrangement links TRBV10-1 to TRBJ2-1; 9 nucleotides match TRBD2. From germline, CDR1 is WNHNN and CDR2 SYGVQD (reference sequence). V dropped 0 bases and J dropped 9; count of bases not matched to a gene: 6. This CDR3 spans 15 amino acids.

The V call is TRBV10-3, the J call TRBJ1-1; D is ambiguous. CDR3 length equals 13 residues. Trimming cost V 11 bases and J 7 bases, with 20 bases left between them. Germline CDR1 and CDR2: ENHRY and SYGVKD. The CDR3 DNA reads TGTGCCGCCCGGCCCACAGACGGCAATGAAGCTTTCTTT. Protein product: CAARPTDGNEAFF.